The clone carrying this TCR beta chain has a handful of counts. Its cognate antigen is unknown. Single viable CD3+CD4+CD8-CD45RO+ cells were sorted as the memory CD4+ T cells. The entry originates in a study of memory CD4+ T cells and cytomegalovirus serostatus. Libraries were prepared by immunoSEQ multiplex PCR; TCRdb keeps only in-frame clonotypes and omits some of them. This sample has 25,000 to 30,000 clones, with about 75% found just once. The CDR3 covers 14 residues. From germline, CDR1 is SEHNR and CDR2 FQNEAQ (reference sequence). Deletions cut 1 base from V and 4 bases from J, with 10 bases between. Study-level results: Repertoires predicted CMV serostatus with median bootstrapped AUC of approximately 0.94.

The genes are TRBV7-9 and TRBJ1-1, with D unclear. Sequencing used memory CD4+ T cells from blood. The TCR sequence derives from an adult in good health and CMV-seronegative. DNA of the CDR3: TGTGCCAGCAGCTTAGGGCAAGATCCCACTGAAGCTTTCTTT. Amino acids: CASSLGQDPTEAFF.